This paragraph reports one T cell receptor (beta chain). After removal of 3 bases from V and 4 bases from J, the junction contained 2 bases not matched to a gene. The CDR3 is made up of 14 amino acids. The germline V gene encodes CDR1 SNHLY and CDR2 FYNNEI. Original processing notes: Reference gene primers were amplified, and this amplification served to estimate nucleated cell counts. Libraries were prepared by immunoSEQ multiplex PCR; TCRdb keeps only in-frame clonotypes and omits some of them. The DNA was the basis for D and trimming; V, J and clone size are from that table. Altogether 94,000 or so clones are present, 88% being singletons, with the ten largest covering around 5%. The data belong to a study of blood T cell repertoires in COVID-19. On the study more broadly: Sources were T cells, B-cell-depleted T cells, or PBMCs; the material itself was cDNA or gDNA.

J is TRBJ1-2 and V is TRBV2; 10 bases are shared with TRBD1. Sequenced input: peripheral blood. This sequence was found in a woman of 80 years or more with active COVID-19. CDR3 sequence reads: CASSDRTGGYGYTF. Here the CDR3 DNA reads TGTGCCAGCAGTGACCGGACAGGGGGCTATGGCTACACCTTC. Filled out from reference TRBV2 and TRBJ1-2, the complete variable domain reads EPEVTQTPSHQVTQMGQEVILRCVPISNHLYFYWYRQILGQKVEFLVSFYNNEISEKSEIFDDQFSVERPDGSNFTLKIRSTKLEDSAMYFCASSDRTGGYGYTFGSGTRLTVV.